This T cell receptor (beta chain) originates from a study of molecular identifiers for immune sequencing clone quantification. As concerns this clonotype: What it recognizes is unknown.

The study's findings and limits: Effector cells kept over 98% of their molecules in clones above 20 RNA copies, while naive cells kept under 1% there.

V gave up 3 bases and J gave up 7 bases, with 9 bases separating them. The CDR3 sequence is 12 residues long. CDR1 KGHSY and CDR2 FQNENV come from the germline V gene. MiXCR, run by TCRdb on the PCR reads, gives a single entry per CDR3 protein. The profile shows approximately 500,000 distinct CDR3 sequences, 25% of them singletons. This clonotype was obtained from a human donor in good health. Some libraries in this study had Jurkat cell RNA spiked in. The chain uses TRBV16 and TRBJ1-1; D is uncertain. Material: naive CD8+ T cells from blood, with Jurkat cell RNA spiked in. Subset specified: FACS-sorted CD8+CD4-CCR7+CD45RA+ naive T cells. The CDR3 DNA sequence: TGTGCCAGCAGCCACTTTGGTGGTGAAGCTTTCTTT. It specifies CASSHFGGEAFF.